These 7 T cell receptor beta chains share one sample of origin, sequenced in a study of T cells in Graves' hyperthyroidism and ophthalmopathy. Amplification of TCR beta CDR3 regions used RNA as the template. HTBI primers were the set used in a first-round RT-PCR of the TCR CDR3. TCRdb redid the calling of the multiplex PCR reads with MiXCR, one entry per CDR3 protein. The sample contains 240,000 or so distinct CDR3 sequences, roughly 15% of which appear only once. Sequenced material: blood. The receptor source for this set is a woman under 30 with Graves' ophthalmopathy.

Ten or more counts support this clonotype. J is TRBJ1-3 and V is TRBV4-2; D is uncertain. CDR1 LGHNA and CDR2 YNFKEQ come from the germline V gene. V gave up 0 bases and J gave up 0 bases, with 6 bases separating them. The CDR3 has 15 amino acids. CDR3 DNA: TGTGCCAGCAGCCAAGATCCACTCTCTGGAAACACCATATATTTT. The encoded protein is CASSQDPLSGNTIYF.

CDR3 sequence reads: CATTQGEETQYF. As DNA, the CDR3 is TGTGCCACCACACAGGGCGAAGAGACCCAGTACTTC. The chain carries TRBV10-3 and TRBJ2-5; weak D call: TRBD1 (6 bases). V lost 10 bases, J lost 3 bases, and 12 bases lay in between. The CDR3 sequence is 12 residues long. Germline-derived CDR1 and CDR2 are ENHRY and SYGVKD.

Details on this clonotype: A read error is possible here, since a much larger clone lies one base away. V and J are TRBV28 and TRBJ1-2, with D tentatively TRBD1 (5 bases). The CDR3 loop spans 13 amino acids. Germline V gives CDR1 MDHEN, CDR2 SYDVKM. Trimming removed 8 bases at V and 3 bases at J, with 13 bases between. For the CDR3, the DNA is TGTGCCAGCGGCGCAGGGTTTGACTATGGCTACACCTTC. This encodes CASGAGFDYGYTF.

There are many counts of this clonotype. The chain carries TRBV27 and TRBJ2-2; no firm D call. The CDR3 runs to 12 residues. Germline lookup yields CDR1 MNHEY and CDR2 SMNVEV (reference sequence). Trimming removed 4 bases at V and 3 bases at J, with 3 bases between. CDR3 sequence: CASSSHTGELFF. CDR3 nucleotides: TGTGCCAGCAGTTCCCACACCGGGGAGCTGTTTTTT.

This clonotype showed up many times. The DNA for the CDR3 is TGTGCCAGCAGCGTAAATCCTAGCGGGAGGGATACGCAGTATTTT. This encodes CASSVNPSGRDTQYF. The rearrangement uses TRBV9 and TRBJ2-3; TRBD2 matches 11 bases. Germline CDR1 and CDR2: SGDLS and YYNGEE. The CDR3 has 15 amino acids. J lost 6 bases, V lost 1 base, and 4 bases had no gene match. Together with reference TRBV9 and TRBJ2-3, the CDR3 gives the full variable domain: DSGVTQTPKHLITATGQRVTLRCSPRSGDLSVYWYQQSLDQGLQFLIQYYNGEERAKGNILERFSAQQFPDLHSELNLSSLELGDSALYFCASSVNPSGRDTQYFGPGTRLTVL.

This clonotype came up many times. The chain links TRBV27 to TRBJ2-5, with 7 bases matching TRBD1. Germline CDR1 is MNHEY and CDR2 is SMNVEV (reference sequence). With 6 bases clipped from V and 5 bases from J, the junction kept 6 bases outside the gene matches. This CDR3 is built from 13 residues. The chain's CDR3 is CASRKQGRETQYF. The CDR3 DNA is TGTGCCAGCAGGAAACAGGGGCGGGAGACCCAGTACTTC.

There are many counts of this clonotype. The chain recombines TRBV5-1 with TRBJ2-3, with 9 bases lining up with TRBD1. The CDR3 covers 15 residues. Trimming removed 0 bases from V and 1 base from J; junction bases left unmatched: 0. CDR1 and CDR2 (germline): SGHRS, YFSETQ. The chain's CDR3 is CASSLGTGGTDTQYF. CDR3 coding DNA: TGCGCCAGCAGCTTGGGGACAGGGGGCACAGATACGCAGTATTTT.